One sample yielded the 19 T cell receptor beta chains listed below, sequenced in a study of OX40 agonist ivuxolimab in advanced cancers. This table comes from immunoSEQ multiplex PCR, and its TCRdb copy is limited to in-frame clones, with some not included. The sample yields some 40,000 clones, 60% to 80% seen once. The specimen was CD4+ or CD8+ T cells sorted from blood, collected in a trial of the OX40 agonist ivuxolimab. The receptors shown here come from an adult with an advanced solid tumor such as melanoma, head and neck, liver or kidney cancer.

DNA of the CDR3: TGTGCCAGCAGTCCGCTGCCAGGAACTCAGCCCCAGCATTTT. Its translation is CASSPLPGTQPQHF. V and J are TRBV27 and TRBJ1-5, with D uncertain. Trimming left V 5 bases short and J 6 bases short, with 14 bases between. Germline assignment: CDR1 MNHEY and CDR2 SMNVEV (reference sequence). This CDR3 contains 14 residues.

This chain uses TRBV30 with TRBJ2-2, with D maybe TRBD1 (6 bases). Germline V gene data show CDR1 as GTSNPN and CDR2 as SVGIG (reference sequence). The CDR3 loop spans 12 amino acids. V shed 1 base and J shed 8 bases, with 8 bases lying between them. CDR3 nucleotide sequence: TGTGCCTGGAGTGAGGGGGTTGGGGAGCTGTTTTTT. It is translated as CAWSEGVGELFF. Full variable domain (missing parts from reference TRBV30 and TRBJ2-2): SQTIHQWPATLVQPVGSPLSLECTVEGTSNPNLYWYRQAAGRGLQLLFYSVGIGQISSEVPQNLSASRPQDRQFILSSKKLLLSDSGFYLCAWSEGVGELFFGEGSRLTVL.

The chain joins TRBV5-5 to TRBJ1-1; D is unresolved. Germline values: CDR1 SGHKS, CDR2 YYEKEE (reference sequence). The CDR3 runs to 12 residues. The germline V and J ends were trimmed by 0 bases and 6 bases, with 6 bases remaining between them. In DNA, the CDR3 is TGTGCCAGCAGCTTGGAGGGATCTGAAGCTTTCTTT. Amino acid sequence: CASSLEGSEAFF.

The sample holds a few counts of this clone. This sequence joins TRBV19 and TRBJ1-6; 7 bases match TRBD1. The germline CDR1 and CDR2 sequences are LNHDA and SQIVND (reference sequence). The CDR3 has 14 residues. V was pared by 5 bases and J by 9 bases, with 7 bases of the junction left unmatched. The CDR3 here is CASSDTGASSPLHF. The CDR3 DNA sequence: TGTGCCAGTAGTGATACAGGGGCCAGTTCACCCCTCCACTTT. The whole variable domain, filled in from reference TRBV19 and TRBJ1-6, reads DGGITQSPKYLFRKEGQNVTLSCEQNLNHDAMYWYRQDPGQGLRLIYYSQIVNDFQKGDIAEGYSVSREKKESFPLTVTSAQKNPTAFYLCASSDTGASSPLHFGNGTRLTVT.

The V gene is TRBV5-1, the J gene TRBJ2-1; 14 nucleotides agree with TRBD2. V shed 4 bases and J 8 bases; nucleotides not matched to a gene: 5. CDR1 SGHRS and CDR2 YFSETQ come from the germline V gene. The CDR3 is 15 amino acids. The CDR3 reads CASSPGTSGSDEQFF. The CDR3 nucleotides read TGCGCCAGCAGCCCCGGGACTAGCGGGAGTGATGAGCAGTTCTTC.

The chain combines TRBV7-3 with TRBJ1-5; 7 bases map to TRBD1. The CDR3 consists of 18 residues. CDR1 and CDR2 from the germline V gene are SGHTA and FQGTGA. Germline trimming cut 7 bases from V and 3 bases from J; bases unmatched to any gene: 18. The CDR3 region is CASTNTHAYRGLNQPQHF. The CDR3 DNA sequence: TGTGCCAGCACCAACACGCATGCCTACAGGGGCCTCAATCAGCCCCAGCATTTT.

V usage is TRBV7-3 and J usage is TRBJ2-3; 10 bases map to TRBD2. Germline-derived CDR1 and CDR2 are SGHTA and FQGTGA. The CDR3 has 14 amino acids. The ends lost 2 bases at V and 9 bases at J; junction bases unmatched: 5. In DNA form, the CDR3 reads TGTGCCAGCAGCTTAGAGGGACTAGCGAACACGCAGTATTTT. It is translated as CASSLEGLANTQYF.

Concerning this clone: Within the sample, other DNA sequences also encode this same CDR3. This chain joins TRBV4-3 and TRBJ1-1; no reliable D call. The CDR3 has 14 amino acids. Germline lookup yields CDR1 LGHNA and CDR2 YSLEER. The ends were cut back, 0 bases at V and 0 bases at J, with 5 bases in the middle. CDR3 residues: CASSQDPMNTEAFF. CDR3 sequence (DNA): TGCGCCAGCAGCCAAGATCCTATGAACACTGAAGCTTTCTTT.

The CDR3 reads CASRWEGEAFF. Written as DNA, the CDR3 is TGTGCCAGCAGGTGGGAAGGAGAAGCTTTCTTT. The chain links TRBV7-2 to TRBJ1-1; D is unclear. The CDR3 length is 11 residues. Looked up from germline, CDR1 is SGHTA and CDR2 is FQGNSA. Trimming removed 6 bases at V and 8 bases at J, with 10 bases between. Complete variable domain (other parts from reference TRBV7-2 and TRBJ1-1): GAGVSQSPSNKVTEKGKDVELRCDPISGHTALYWYRQSLGQGLEFLIYFQGNSAPDKSGLPSDRFSAERTGGSVSTLTIQRTQQEDSAVYLCASRWEGEAFFGQGTRLTVV.

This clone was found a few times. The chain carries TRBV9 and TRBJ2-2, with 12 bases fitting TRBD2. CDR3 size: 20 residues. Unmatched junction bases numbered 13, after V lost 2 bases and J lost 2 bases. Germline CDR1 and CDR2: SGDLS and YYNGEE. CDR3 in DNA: TGTGCCAGCAGCGTTGCAGTACTAGCGGGGGGAGGAACAAACACCGGGGAGCTGTTTTTT. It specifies CASSVAVLAGGGTNTGELFF.

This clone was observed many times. The CDR3 loop is CASSLGRMNEKLFF. In DNA form, the CDR3 reads TGTGCCAGCAGCCTAGGACGGATGAATGAAAAACTGTTTTTT. The chain uses TRBV5-8 and TRBJ1-4; unclear D gene. V lost 4 bases, J lost 5 bases, and 12 bases lay in between. The CDR3 contains 14 residues. Germline V gene sequence: CDR1 SGHTS, CDR2 YDEGEE.

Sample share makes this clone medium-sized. The DNA of the CDR3 is TGTGCCAGCAGCTCGGGACTCGATAGGGAGCTGTTTTTT. It yields the protein CASSSGLDRELFF. The chain couples TRBV7-9 to TRBJ2-2, with D tentatively TRBD2 (6 bases). Deletions cut 4 bases from V and 9 bases from J, with 12 bases between. There are 13 residues in the CDR3. Germline CDR1 SEHNR, CDR2 FQNEAQ (reference sequence).

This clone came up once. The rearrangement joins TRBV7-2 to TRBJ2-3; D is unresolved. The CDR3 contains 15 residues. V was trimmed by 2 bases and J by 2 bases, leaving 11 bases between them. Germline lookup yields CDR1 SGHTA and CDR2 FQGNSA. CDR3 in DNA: TGTGCCAGCAGCTTATTGAATTCGGCCACAGATACGCAGTATTTT. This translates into CASSLLNSATDTQYF.

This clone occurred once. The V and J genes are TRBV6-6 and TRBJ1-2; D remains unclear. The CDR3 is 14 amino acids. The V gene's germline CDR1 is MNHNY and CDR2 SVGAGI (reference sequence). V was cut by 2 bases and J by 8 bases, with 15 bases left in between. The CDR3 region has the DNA TGTGCCAGCAGTTACCCCGGACTAGAAGGGGGCTACACCTTC. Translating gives CASSYPGLEGGYTF.

CDR3 amino acids: CAISEGQGAAEAFF. The CDR3 DNA is TGTGCCATCAGTGAGGGGCAGGGGGCTGCTGAAGCTTTCTTT. V usage is TRBV10-3 and J usage is TRBJ1-1; TRBD1 agrees at 8 bases. Losses at the gene ends were 2 bases for V and 6 bases for J; bases not matched to a gene: 5. Germline assignment: CDR1 ENHRY and CDR2 SYGVKD. This CDR3 is 14 amino acids long.

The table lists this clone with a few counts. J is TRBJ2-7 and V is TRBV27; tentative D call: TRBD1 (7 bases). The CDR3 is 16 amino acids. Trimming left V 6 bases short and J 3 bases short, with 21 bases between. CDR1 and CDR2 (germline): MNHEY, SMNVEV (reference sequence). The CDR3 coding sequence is TGTGCCAGCAGCTATTCTACCGGGACAGCGGGCTACGAGCAGTACTTC. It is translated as CASSYSTGTAGYEQYF.

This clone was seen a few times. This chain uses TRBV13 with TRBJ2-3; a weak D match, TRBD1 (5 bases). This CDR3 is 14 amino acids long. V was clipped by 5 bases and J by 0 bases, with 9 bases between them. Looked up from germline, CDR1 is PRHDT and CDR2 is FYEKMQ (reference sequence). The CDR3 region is CASSGHPSTDTQYF. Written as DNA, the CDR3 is TGTGCCAGCAGCGGACATCCCAGCACAGATACGCAGTATTTT.

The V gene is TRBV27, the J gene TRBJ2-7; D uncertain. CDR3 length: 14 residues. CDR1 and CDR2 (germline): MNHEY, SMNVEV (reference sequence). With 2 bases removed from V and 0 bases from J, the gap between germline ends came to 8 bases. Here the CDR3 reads CASSLGGSSYEQYF. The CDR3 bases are TGTGCCAGCAGTTTAGGCGGAAGCTCCTACGAGCAGTACTTC.

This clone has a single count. In DNA, the CDR3 is TGTGCCAGCAGCTTAACAGGATCAAATGAAAAACTGTTTTTT. Protein sequence: CASSLTGSNEKLFF. V usage is TRBV28 and J usage is TRBJ1-4, with D perhaps TRBD1 (5 bases). This CDR3 region has 14 residues. Trimming took 6 bases from V and 5 from J, leaving 13 bases between them. The V gene's germline CDR1 is MDHEN and CDR2 SYDVKM.